This T cell receptor (beta chain) appears in the sequencing data of a study of CDR3 diversity in severe acne. A few counts support this clonotype. TCRdb reanalysed the PCR reads using MiXCR and keeps one entry per CDR3 protein. The sample consists of about 86,000 distinct CDR3 sequences, under 65% of them appearing once. The clonotype originates from a male donor in good health, without acne. What was sequenced was blood.

The CDR3 nucleotides are TGTGCCACCGCACTACAACAAGAGACCCAGTACTTC. Protein sequence: CATALQQETQYF. This chain uses TRBV24-1 with TRBJ2-5; D uncertain. With 9 bases removed from V and 2 bases from J, the gap between germline ends came to 9 bases. CDR1 and CDR2 (germline): KGHDR, SFDVKD. This CDR3 has 12 amino acids.